Included here is one T cell receptor (beta chain) sequence, with context. Its antigen is undetermined. TCRdb reprocessed the 5' RACE reads and stores each CDR3 protein as one record, lacking DNA. The sample table includes approximately 390,000 distinct CDR3 sequences. This sample was taken from a study of monozygotic twins with inflammatory bowel disease. Study conclusions and caveats: Between concordant and discordant twins, repertoire similarity failed to differ, a result that limited power may explain. It was in IBD patients that TCRbeta diversity (inverse Simpson) was lower than in healthy co-twins. The existence of one strong signal or clonotype linked to IBD lacked support.

This clonotype originated in a human donor with ulcerative colitis or Crohn's disease, or a healthy co-twin of an affected twin (not recorded which). The sample was blood.

The CDR3 region is CASRERPGTGVGDQPQHF. The V gene is TRBV11-2, the J gene TRBJ1-5; TCRdb names TRBD1, which stays unverified in the absence of DNA. This CDR3 region has 18 residues. The V gene's germline CDR1 is SGHAT and CDR2 FQNNGV.